These T cell receptor beta chains were read from a single sample in a study of T cell responses to AZD1222 COVID-19 vaccine. Only in-frame clones appear in the TCRdb table, and some are missing; sequencing was by immunoSEQ multiplex PCR. The table records approximately 110,000 clones, roughly 87% of them present only once. Material: peripheral blood, obtained on day 0 of AZD1222 vaccination. All receptors come from an adult in good health. Both conserved end residues are part of each CDR3. The order of the fields is V gene, J gene, CDR3 protein.

TRBV6-1	TRBJ1-5	CASNLGGSLGTQHF
TRBV7-3	TRBJ2-5	CASSSLAGNQETQYF
TRBV4-2	TRBJ2-1	CASSQDAIPSYNEQFF
TRBV18	TRBJ2-3	CASSRTGAQDTQYF
TRBV6-5	TRBJ2-2	CASSYTRTGTGELFF
TRBV30	TRBJ2-1	CAYTGGLGGEQFF
TRBV19	TRBJ2-7	CASSNRGIFEQYF
TRBV29-1	TRBJ1-2	CSVGAGTDGYTF
TRBV6-5	TRBJ2-1	CASSSTSGGYGFF
TRBV24-1	TRBJ1-4	CATSDSSPGYAEKLFF